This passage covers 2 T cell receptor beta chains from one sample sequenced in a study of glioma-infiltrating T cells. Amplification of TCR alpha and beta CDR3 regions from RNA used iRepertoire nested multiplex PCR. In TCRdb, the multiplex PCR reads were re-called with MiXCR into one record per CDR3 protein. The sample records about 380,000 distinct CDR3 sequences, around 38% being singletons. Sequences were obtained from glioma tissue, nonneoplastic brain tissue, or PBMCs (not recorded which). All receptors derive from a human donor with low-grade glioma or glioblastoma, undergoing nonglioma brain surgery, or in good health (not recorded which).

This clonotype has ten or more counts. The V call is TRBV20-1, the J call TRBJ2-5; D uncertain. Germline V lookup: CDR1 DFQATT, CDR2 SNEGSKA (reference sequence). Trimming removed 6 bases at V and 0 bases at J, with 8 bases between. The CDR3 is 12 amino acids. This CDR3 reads CSAGVYQETQYF. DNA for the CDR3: TGCAGTGCAGGAGTGTACCAAGAGACCCAGTACTTC.

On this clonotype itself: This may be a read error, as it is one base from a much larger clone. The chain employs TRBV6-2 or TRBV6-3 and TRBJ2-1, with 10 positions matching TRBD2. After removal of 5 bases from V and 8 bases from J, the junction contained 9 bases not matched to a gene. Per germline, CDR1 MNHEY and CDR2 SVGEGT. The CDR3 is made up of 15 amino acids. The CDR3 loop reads CASSATSGTFYEQFF. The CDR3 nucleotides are TGTGCCAGCAGTGCTACTAGCGGGACTTTCTATGAGCAGTTCTTC.